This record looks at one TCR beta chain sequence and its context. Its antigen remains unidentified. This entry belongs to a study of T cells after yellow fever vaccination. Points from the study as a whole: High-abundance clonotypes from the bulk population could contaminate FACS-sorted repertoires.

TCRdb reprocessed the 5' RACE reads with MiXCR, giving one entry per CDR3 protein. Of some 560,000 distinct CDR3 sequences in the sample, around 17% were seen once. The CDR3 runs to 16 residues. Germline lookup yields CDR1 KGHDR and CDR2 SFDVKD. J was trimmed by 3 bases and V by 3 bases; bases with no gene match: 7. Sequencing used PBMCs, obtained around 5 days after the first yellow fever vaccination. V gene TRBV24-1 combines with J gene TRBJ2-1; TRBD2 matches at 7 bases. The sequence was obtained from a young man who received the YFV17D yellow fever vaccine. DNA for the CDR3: TGTGCCACCAGTGATGCGCTAGCGGAAAGCTACAATGAGCAGTTCTTC. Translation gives CATSDALAESYNEQFF.